This T cell receptor (beta chain) was identified in a study of tumor-infiltrating lymphocytes in primary liver carcinoma (dated by TCRdb to 2016 to 2017). For the study in its entirety: Surgical resection was performed in China between late 2015 and March 2016 on about 5 patients with histopathologically diagnosed primary liver carcinoma. Each sample produced roughly 3.5 to 7.13 million productive TCRbeta reads, and read depth showed no significant difference between tissue types. Of the five patients (three men and two women, aged 30 to 69 years), four had hepatocellular carcinoma and one had combined HCC and intrahepatic cholangiocarcinoma. The study combined TCRbeta repertoire sequencing, expression microarrays and whole-exome sequencing across five regions of each liver tumor, with adjacent normal tissue and blood. A total of about 35 specimens from 5 patients, comprising some 25 tumor regions, 5 adjacent noncancerous liver tissues and 5 peripheral blood samples, were covered by TCRbeta repertoire sequencing. The five patients had tumors staged T1-T3 N0M0, with maximum diameters ranging from about 4 to 10 cm. Technical replicate repertoires showed high reproducibility, with mean shared-clone rates about 0.91 and correlation coefficients above 0.95.

Broader findings and caveats from the paper: With just a handful of patients in the study, the authors point out that the findings should be validated in a larger study. The top 250 clones made up a significantly larger repertoire fraction in tumors than in blood (p = 0.039). Because the samples were bulk and unsorted, CD4+ and CD8+ T cell repertoires could not be compared. Because sequencing covered only the TCR beta chain and unpaired alpha chains were not captured, true repertoire diversity is likely underestimated. Consistent with antigen-driven expansion, pairs of tumor regions showed higher repertoire overlap (mean around 36%) than either tumor-adjacent pairs (around 17%) or tumor-blood pairs (around 15%).

This clonotype was seen many times. Its antigen remains undetermined. No base qualities exist here, and no much larger clone lies one base off it. The CDR3 goes from the cysteine to the phenylalanine over 14 residues. The read is trimmed to its CDR3 DNA, 42 bases read in frame from base 1. Germline trimming: 4 bases from V, 6 bases from J; junction bases outside gene matches: 10. From a lookup of the germline V gene, CDR1 and CDR2 are SGHDT and YYEEEE. Blood RNA was extracted from unsorted whole blood with TRIzol reagent; germline DNA came from the DNeasy Blood & Tissue kit. At the time of sampling, the patients were treatment-naive and had chronic HBV infection. Approximately 3.9 milliliters of peripheral blood were collected into K2EDTA tubes before surgery. TCRbeta-specific cDNA was reverse-transcribed from approximately 460 ng total RNA using a constant-region primer and ProtoScript II reverse transcriptase. Three nested multiplex PCR rounds, following a slightly modified ARM-PCR procedure, were used to build the TCRbeta libraries. Each of the first two PCR rounds ran for approximately 10 cycles and used multiplex TRBV1-TRBV30 forward primers together with a Cbeta reverse primer. Sample barcodes and Illumina adapters were added in a final 25-cycle PCR with Deep VentR polymerase. Amplicons of 200-500 bp were gel-purified with a QIAquick gel extraction kit before sequencing. An Illumina HiSeq 2500 was used to sequence the TCRbeta amplicons, generating 250-bp paired-end reads. Concerning the study's data processing: Trimmomatic v0.33 was used to quality-trim the reads, and FLASH v1.2.11 was used to merge paired reads so that full CDR3 sequences could be recovered. MiGEC v1.2.1b assigned V, D and J germline segments to the rearranged TCRbeta sequences. Clonotype statistics, along with Shannon-Wiener diversity indices, were calculated using VDJtools v1.0.0. Except for diversity analysis, only each sample's 250 most abundant clonotypes were used in subsequent analyses to reduce sampling bias. In TCRdb, the public reads were trimmed at Q25 with fastp and aligned with MiXCR, with productive beta chains retained. Each CDR3 protein gets just one entry, which takes the most common genes and DNA from the rows behind it. TCRdb's processing, not the authors', yielded these V and J calls. Recorded for this sample are about 200,000 distinct CDR3 sequences; approximately 64% of them occurred a single time. Of the sample, roughly 6.8% falls within the top ten clones.

The sequence came from a woman in her sixties or seventies with primary liver carcinoma and hepatitis B virus infection. Sequencing used peripheral blood. The receptor chain draws on TRBV5-6 and TRBJ2-7; 7 central nucleotides agree with TRBD1. The sequenced DNA: TGTGCCAGCAGCCGGACGGACAGGAAAATCGAGCAGTACTTC. This translates into CASSRTDRKIEQYF.